The 18 T cell receptor beta chains given below trace back to one sample, sequenced in a study of T cell changes during pregnancy in multiple sclerosis. Clones were read by immunoSEQ multiplex PCR, and TCRdb kept only the in-frame ones, dropping some. The sample lists about 71,000 clones; roughly 90% were seen once. Material: CD8+ T cells from peripheral blood mononuclear cells, obtained before pregnancy. The receptors shown here come from a female donor with multiple sclerosis, enrolled in a pregnancy study.

Concerning this clone: A read error may account for a junction end that differs from germline. The V gene is TRBV6-6, the J gene TRBJ2-7; possibly TRBD2 for D (5 bases). Germline lookup yields CDR1 MNHNY and CDR2 SVGAGI (reference sequence). The CDR3 sequence is 11 residues long. This chain's CDR3 is CASSLTREQNF. CDR3 nucleotides: TGTGCCAGCAGCCTCACACGGGAACAGAACTTC.

This clone appeared once. The J gene is TRBJ1-5, the V gene TRBV7-8, with D uncertain. Trimming took off 1 base at V and 4 bases at J, with 11 bases between the two ends. CDR1 and CDR2 from the germline V gene are SGHVS and FQNEAQ. The CDR3 contains 15 residues. The chain's CDR3 is CASSLEAGLNQPQHF. CDR3 sequence (DNA): TGTGCCAGCAGCTTAGAGGCGGGCTTAAATCAGCCCCAGCATTTT. The complete variable domain, with remaining parts taken from reference TRBV7-8 and TRBJ1-5, reads GAGVSQSPRYKVAKRGQDVALRCDPISGHVSLFWYQQALGQGPEFLTYFQNEAQLDKSGLPSDRFFAERPEGSVSTLKIQRTQQEDSAVYLCASSLEAGLNQPQHFGDGTRLSIL.

The chain is built from TRBV19 and TRBJ2-7; 8 bases line up with TRBD2. Trimming took 5 bases from V and 5 from J; bases not matched to a gene: 5. This CDR3 is 13 amino acids long. Per germline, CDR1 LNHDA and CDR2 SQIVND (reference sequence). CDR3: CASSDGGAHEQYF. The CDR3 DNA sequence: TGTGCCAGTAGTGACGGGGGGGCCCACGAGCAGTACTTC.

V and J are TRBV4-2 and TRBJ1-1; D is uncertain. Germline values: CDR1 LGHNA, CDR2 YNFKEQ. Trimming left V 0 bases short and J 1 base short, with 9 bases between. The length of the CDR3 is 15 residues. The CDR3 DNA reads as TGTGCCAGCAGCCAAGATGTCAACTCGAACACTGAAGCTTTCTTT. It is translated as CASSQDVNSNTEAFF.

The chain employs TRBV5-4 and TRBJ2-7; TRBD1 agrees at 9 bases. Trimming removed 2 bases from V and 2 bases from J; junction bases left unmatched: 2. The CDR3 extends over 14 amino acids. Germline CDR1 reads SGHNT; CDR2 reads YYREEE (reference sequence). CDR3 protein: CASSFGTGTYEQYF. As DNA, the CDR3 is TGTGCCAGCAGCTTCGGGACAGGGACCTACGAGCAGTACTTC.

The chain carries TRBV7-6 and TRBJ2-7, with D hard to call. Trimming removed 3 bases at V and 5 bases at J, with 14 bases between. Germline lookup yields CDR1 SGHVS and CDR2 FNYEAQ. The CDR3 loop spans 14 amino acids. The CDR3 nucleotides read TGTGCCAGCAGCTTTCAGGAAGGCCCCCACGAGCAGTACTTC. Residues: CASSFQEGPHEQYF.

The chain couples TRBV10-3 to TRBJ2-7, with 8 bases aligning to TRBD2. With 8 bases clipped from V and 2 bases from J, the junction kept 11 bases outside the gene matches. There are 15 residues in the CDR3. Germline V gene lookup returns CDR1 ENHRY and CDR2 SYGVKD. The DNA for the CDR3 is TGTGCCATCGGGGGCGGGACGCGGGGGGCCTACGAGCAGTACTTC. Encoded protein: CAIGGGTRGAYEQYF.

The J gene is TRBJ1-5, the V gene TRBV27, with 7 nucleotides matching TRBD1. Germline values: CDR1 MNHEY, CDR2 SMNVEV (reference sequence). The CDR3 extends over 14 amino acids. Unmatched junction bases numbered 7, after V lost 8 bases and J lost 3 bases. The CDR3, as DNA: TGTGCCAGCCGCGAAGGGGGCTCCAATCAGCCCCAGCATTTT. It codes for CASREGGSNQPQHF.

The chain links TRBV27 to TRBJ2-1; tentatively, D is TRBD1 (5 bases). CDR1 MNHEY and CDR2 SMNVEV come from the germline V gene (reference sequence). CDR3 length: 14 residues. V lost 6 bases, J lost 7 bases, and 16 bases lay in between. CDR3 sequence reads: CASSHRSPFNEQFF. The CDR3 nucleotides are TGTGCCAGCAGCCACAGGAGTCCCTTTAATGAGCAGTTCTTC.

The V call is TRBV4-1, the J call TRBJ2-1, with TRBD1 matching 8 bases. The CDR3 runs to 15 residues. Germline V gene data show CDR1 as MGHRA and CDR2 as YSYEKL. Germline trimming cut 1 base from V and 8 bases from J; bases unmatched to any gene: 7. The CDR3 is CASSQVGDRGYEQFF. The CDR3 DNA reads TGCGCCAGCAGCCAAGTCGGAGACAGGGGTTATGAGCAGTTCTTC.

The CDR3 DNA reads as TGTGCCAGCAGCCAAGGGGGCTTTGGCTACACCTTC. This sequence encodes CASSQGGFGYTF. The rearrangement uses TRBV7-2 and TRBJ1-2; TRBD1 matches 7 bases. The CDR3 covers 12 residues. From germline, CDR1 is SGHTA and CDR2 FQGNSA. Trimming cost V 5 bases and J 7 bases; bases outside gene matches: 4. The full variable domain, completed using reference TRBV7-2 and TRBJ1-2, is GAGVSQSPSNKVTEKGKDVELRCDPISGHTALYWYRQSLGQGLEFLIYFQGNSAPDKSGLPSDRFSAERTGGSVSTLTIQRTQQEDSAVYLCASSQGGFGYTFGSGTRLTVV.

In this sample, this clone turned up once. The rearrangement uses TRBV30 and TRBJ2-6; 9 bases are shared with TRBD2. The CDR3 length is 14 residues. Germline V CDR1 and CDR2: GTSNPN, SVGIG (reference sequence). J was trimmed by 3 bases and V by 8 bases; bases with no gene match: 5. The CDR3 region has the DNA TGTGCCCAAGAAGCGGGAGGTGGGGCCAACGTCCTGACTTTC. This codes for CAQEAGGGANVLTF.

The V and J genes are TRBV6-5 and TRBJ2-3, with no clear D. Germline V gives CDR1 MNHEY, CDR2 SVGAGI. V lost 5 bases to trimming and J lost 6 bases, with 12 bases between them. The CDR3 is 13 amino acids. This CDR3 reads CASSPSSVDTQYF. The CDR3, as DNA: TGTGCCAGCAGTCCCTCGAGCGTGGATACGCAGTATTTT.

The chain carries TRBV9 and TRBJ1-4; the D gene is possibly TRBD1 (5 bases). Germline V gene data show CDR1 as SGDLS and CDR2 as YYNGEE. The CDR3 has 15 amino acids. Trimming removed 0 bases from V and 4 bases from J, with 10 bases in between. This chain's CDR3 is CASSVDTGLNEKLFF. The DNA of the CDR3 is TGTGCCAGCAGCGTAGATACGGGACTTAATGAAAAACTGTTTTTT.

The chain employs TRBV10-3 and TRBJ2-7; 8 bases are a match to TRBD1. Germline lookup yields CDR1 ENHRY and CDR2 SYGVKD. CDR3 length: 12 amino acids. Trimming at V came to 10 bases and at J to 3 bases, leaving 5 bases not matched to a gene. CDR3 nucleotide sequence: TGTGCCAATGGACAGGGAAACTACGAGCAGTACTTC. It encodes CANGQGNYEQYF.

The chain combines TRBV27 with TRBJ1-2; a weak D match, TRBD1 (5 bases). CDR1 is MNHEY and CDR2 is SMNVEV in the germline V gene (reference sequence). This CDR3 has 16 residues. V was shortened by 5 bases and J by 7 bases, with 23 bases between the two germline ends. CDR3: CASSAGAGQGTLGYTF. The CDR3 DNA reads as TGTGCCAGCAGTGCGGGAGCGGGGCAGGGTACCCTTGGCTACACCTTC.

On this clone: Within the sample, other DNA sequences also encode this same CDR3. The chain joins TRBV6-5 to TRBJ1-2; 7 positions match TRBD1. CDR3 length: 14 residues. The germline CDR1 and CDR2 sequences are MNHEY and SVGAGI. Trimming took 0 bases from V and 4 from J; bases not matched to a gene: 2. This CDR3 is CASSYSGGGYGYTF. The CDR3 DNA reads TGTGCCAGCAGTTACTCAGGGGGCGGCTATGGCTACACCTTC.

This clone was seen a single time. This sequence joins TRBV9 and TRBJ2-7, with a weak D call TRBD1 (6 bases). Germline V lookup: CDR1 SGDLS, CDR2 YYNGEE. Trimming cost V 3 bases and J 3 bases, with 13 bases left between them. The CDR3 spans 14 residues. DNA for the CDR3: TGTGCCAGCAGCGCAGGGACACTTCGCTACGAGCAGTACTTC. Amino acids: CASSAGTLRYEQYF.